The 20 T cell receptor beta chains listed next were all sequenced from one sample in a study of T-cell memory formation after mild COVID-19. Each CDR3 protein is one row after TCRdb ran MiXCR on the 5' RACE reads. The sample includes 300,000 to 400,000 distinct CDR3 sequences, around 28% seen only once; the top ten take approximately 15%. The sequenced sample was PBMCs or a T cell subset sorted from them (not recorded which). These receptor sequences come from an adult woman who had mild COVID-19 (a few samples of this study predate the infection). Cell type and time point are not known.

This chain uses TRBV6-6 with TRBJ1-2; perhaps TRBD1 as D (6 bases). This CDR3 comprises 16 residues. CDR1 and CDR2 (germline): MNHNY, SVGAGI (reference sequence). V lost 2 bases to trimming and J lost 3 bases, with 16 bases between them. CDR3 sequence reads: CASSYGGRQGDYGYTF. CDR3 nucleotide sequence: TGTGCCAGCAGTTACGGGGGCCGGCAGGGCGACTATGGCTACACCTTC.

The chain recombines TRBV7-2 with TRBJ2-7; D gene unclear. V lost 5 bases, J lost 0 bases, and 14 bases lay in between. Germline V gives CDR1 SGHTA, CDR2 FQGNSA. The CDR3 runs to 15 residues. CDR3: CASSPGPTSSYEQYF. The CDR3 coding sequence is TGTGCCAGCAGCCCAGGACCTACGAGCTCCTACGAGCAGTACTTC.

The J gene is TRBJ2-7, the V gene TRBV6-1; 7 bases line up with TRBD2. CDR1 is MNHNS and CDR2 is SASEGT in the germline V gene. V lost 1 base to trimming and J lost 7 bases; unmatched junction nucleotides: 4. The CDR3 covers 13 residues. CDR3 nucleotide sequence: TGTGCCAGCAGTGAAGGGGTCGGGGGGGAGCAGTACTTC. Translated, it gives CASSEGVGGEQYF.

This clonotype has only a few counts. The J gene is TRBJ2-1, the V gene TRBV10-3, with D perhaps TRBD2 (5 bases). Per the germline V gene, CDR1 is ENHRY and CDR2 is SYGVKD. V shed 4 bases and J shed 7 bases, with 14 bases lying between them. This CDR3 is built from 14 residues. CDR3 amino acids: CAISVLAFENEQFF. CDR3 nucleotides: TGTGCCATCAGTGTGCTAGCATTCGAGAATGAGCAGTTCTTC.

This clonotype was picked up a small number of times. The chain combines TRBV20-1 with TRBJ2-5; 12 bases agree with TRBD1. Unmatched junction bases numbered 6, after V lost 5 bases and J lost 5 bases. The CDR3 contains 14 residues. CDR1 is DFQATT, CDR2 SNEGSKA, per germline (reference sequence). CDR3 DNA: TGCAGTGCTGGCGGGACAGGGGGCGAGGAGACCCAGTACTTC. This codes for CSAGGTGGEETQYF.

The table lists this clonotype with a few counts. The chain joins TRBV5-1 to TRBJ2-7; TRBD1 or TRBD2 may be the D gene (5 bases each). Per the germline V gene, CDR1 is SGHRS and CDR2 is YFSETQ. The V gene lost 4 bases and the J gene lost 3 bases, with 17 bases spanning the gap. CDR3 size: 15 residues. CDR3 region: CASSAEGRGLYEQYF. CDR3 nucleotide sequence: TGCGCCAGCAGCGCCGAGGGGCGCGGGCTCTACGAGCAGTACTTC. Full variable domain (missing parts from reference TRBV5-1 and TRBJ2-7): KAGVTQTPRYLIKTRGQQVTLSCSPISGHRSVSWYQQTPGQGLQFLFEYFSETQRNKGNFPGRFSGRQFSNSRSEMNVSTLELGDSALYLCASSAEGRGLYEQYFGPGTRLTVT.

This rearrangement joins TRBV10-2 to TRBJ2-2; 9 bases are a match to TRBD1. Germline loops: CDR1 WSHSY, CDR2 SAAADI. This CDR3 region has 17 residues. J was trimmed by 5 bases and V by 3 bases; bases with no gene match: 10. The CDR3 DNA reads TGCGCCAGCAGTGATTTTACAGGGGGCTCTAGGACCGGGGAGCTGTTTTTT. Residues: CASSDFTGGSRTGELFF.

This sequence joins TRBV25-1 and TRBJ2-2; D possibly corresponds to TRBD1 (6 bases). V lost 6 bases to trimming and J lost 4 bases, with 21 bases between them. The CDR3 spans 17 residues. Germline V gene data show CDR1 as MGHDK and CDR2 as SYGVNS. CDR3 sequence: CASSNPRVRGGTGELFF. The CDR3 DNA follows: TGTGCCAGCAGCAACCCTCGGGTCAGGGGCGGCACCGGGGAGCTGTTTTTT.

The chain combines TRBV5-1 with TRBJ2-3, with D possibly matching TRBD1 (6 bases). From germline, CDR1 is SGHRS and CDR2 YFSETQ. With 3 bases removed from V and 4 bases from J, the gap between germline ends came to 6 bases. This CDR3 region has 12 residues. The CDR3 coding sequence is TGCGCCAGCAGCTGGGGGCCAGATACGCAGTATTTT. Its protein product is CASSWGPDTQYF.

The J gene is TRBJ2-1, the V gene TRBV3-1; D unresolved. The germline CDR1 and CDR2 sequences are LGHDT and YNNKEL (reference sequence). V was pared by 1 base and J by 12 bases, with 10 bases between. There are 12 residues in the CDR3. CDR3 sequence (DNA): TGTGCCAGCAGCCAAGTTGTCACCTGGCAGTTCTTC. Amino acid sequence: CASSQVVTWQFF.

This chain connects TRBV7-9 to TRBJ2-1, with D possibly TRBD2 on 6 matching bases. Germline-derived CDR1 and CDR2 are SEHNR and FQNEAQ (reference sequence). V was shortened by 4 bases and J by 4 bases, with 11 bases between the two germline ends. This CDR3 has 14 residues. The CDR3 is CASSSASGYNEQFF. CDR3 nucleotides: TGTGCCAGCAGCTCCGCAAGCGGGTACAATGAGCAGTTCTTC.

This clonotype showed up just once. The CDR3 coding sequence is TGCAGTGCACAAACCCCTAGCGGGAGGATTGGGGAGCAGTACTTC. Translation: CSAQTPSGRIGEQYF. The chain couples TRBV20-1 to TRBJ2-7; 11 nucleotides agree with TRBD2. CDR3 length: 15 residues. Germline V gives CDR1 DFQATT, CDR2 SNEGSKA (reference sequence). V lost 6 bases to trimming and J lost 7 bases; unmatched junction nucleotides: 14.

This sequence joins TRBV12-3 or TRBV12-4 and TRBJ1-1, with TRBD1 matching 8 bases. The CDR3 is made up of 14 amino acids. After removal of 5 bases from V and 0 bases from J, the junction contained 2 bases not matched to a gene. The CDR3 coding sequence is TGTGCCAGCAGTCACAGGGGGATGAACACTGAAGCTTTCTTT. This encodes CASSHRGMNTEAFF.

This clonotype has at least ten counts. The chain couples TRBV5-1 to TRBJ2-5; D is possibly TRBD1 or TRBD2 (5 bases each). This CDR3 region has 14 residues. Trimming removed 4 bases at V and 1 base at J, with 11 bases between. CDR1 is SGHRS and CDR2 is YFSETQ in the germline V gene. For the CDR3, the DNA is TGCGCCAGCAGCGAAGGGGAGTTCCAAGAGACCCAGTACTTC. This translates into CASSEGEFQETQYF.

The CDR3 here is CASSFRWERSSGETQYF. In DNA, the CDR3 is TGTGCCAGCAGCTTTAGATGGGAGCGGAGCTCCGGGGAGACCCAGTACTTC. This chain links TRBV7-9 with TRBJ2-5, with D tentatively TRBD2 (5 bases). CDR1 and CDR2 from the germline V gene are SEHNR and FQNEAQ (reference sequence). V dropped 3 bases and J dropped 5 bases, with 22 bases sitting between them. The CDR3 has 17 amino acids. The full variable domain, its missing parts supplied by reference TRBV7-9 and TRBJ2-5, is DTGVSQNPRHKITKRGQNVTFRCDPISEHNRLYWYRQTLGQGPEFLTYFQNEAQLEKSRLLSDRFSAERPKGSFSTLEIQRTEQGDSAMYLCASSFRWERSSGETQYFGPGTRLLVL.

This clonotype was observed a handful of times. The chain uses TRBV20-1 and TRBJ2-7, with 8 positions matching TRBD1. The CDR3 loop spans 11 amino acids. The ends lost 7 bases at V and 6 bases at J; junction bases unmatched: 5. Germline V gives CDR1 DFQATT, CDR2 SNEGSKA (reference sequence). CDR3 loop: CSVRQGSEQYF. The CDR3, as DNA: TGCAGTGTTCGACAGGGGAGCGAGCAGTACTTC.

This clonotype was seen a few times. The rearrangement joins TRBV7-3 to TRBJ2-1; D is undetermined. The CDR3 is 12 amino acids. V shed 5 bases and J shed 8 bases, with 10 bases lying between them. Germline-derived CDR1 and CDR2 are SGHTA and FQGTGA. The CDR3 DNA is TGTGCCAGCAGCACCCCAGGTGATGAGCAGTTCTTC. This codes for CASSTPGDEQFF.

The chain couples TRBV12-3 or TRBV12-4 to TRBJ2-7; D remains unclear. V lost 8 bases, J lost 4 bases, and 12 bases lay in between. This CDR3 comprises 12 residues. CDR3 protein: CASLAAGYEQYF. The CDR3 DNA follows: TGTGCCAGCCTCGCGGCCGGTTACGAGCAGTACTTC.

The V gene is TRBV5-1, the J gene TRBJ2-1, with D perhaps TRBD2 (6 bases). Germline V CDR1 and CDR2: SGHRS, YFSETQ. V dropped 0 bases and J dropped 5 bases, with 12 bases sitting between them. The CDR3 extends over 15 amino acids. In DNA form, the CDR3 reads TGCGCCAGCAGCTTGGGATACGGGGGAGACAATGAGCAGTTCTTC. Protein: CASSLGYGGDNEQFF. Combining the CDR3 with reference TRBV5-1 and TRBJ2-1 gives the whole variable domain KAGVTQTPRYLIKTRGQQVTLSCSPISGHRSVSWYQQTPGQGLQFLFEYFSETQRNKGNFPGRFSGRQFSNSRSEMNVSTLELGDSALYLCASSLGYGGDNEQFFGPGTRLTVL.

This clonotype occurred many times. This chain joins TRBV9 and TRBJ2-7; D may be TRBD1 (6 bases). The CDR3 is made up of 14 amino acids. V was clipped by 7 bases and J by 6 bases, with 20 bases between them. Germline values: CDR1 SGDLS, CDR2 YYNGEE. CDR3 amino acids: CASQGVGARSEQYF. The CDR3 DNA reads as TGTGCCAGCCAAGGAGTGGGGGCTAGGAGCGAGCAGTACTTC. Full variable domain (rest looked up from reference TRBV9 and TRBJ2-7): DSGVTQTPKHLITATGQRVTLRCSPRSGDLSVYWYQQSLDQGLQFLIQYYNGEERAKGNILERFSAQQFPDLHSELNLSSLELGDSALYFCASQGVGARSEQYFGPGTRLTVT.